Here is one T cell receptor (beta chain) with its context. Its antigen remains undetermined. No much larger clone is present one base from it, and per-base qualities are unavailable. This record belongs to a study of long-term antiretroviral therapy in people with HIV (dated 2022 in TCRdb). Looking at the study overall: The earliest samples were collected about a decade before the 2015 WHO recommendation for immediate ART, when ART was typically delayed until CD4 counts fell. Among the 30 or so participants with HIV, ten to twelve were female. Whether ART initiation and durable HIV suppression were associated with changes in peripheral blood TRB repertoire composition and diversity was tested in a retrospective serial study. A total of under 250 cryopreserved PBMC samples came from a few dozen adults with confirmed HIV infection and were collected serially over a mean of roughly six years (range 1-12). No cross-contamination during QIAcube processing turned up in test extractions that ran a monoclonal T-cell line alongside about 35 polyclonal samples.

The immunoSEQ hsTCRB v3.0 assay was used at survey level resolution for TRB variable region sequencing. A depth of about 40,000-50,000 T-cell genomes per sample was targeted for TRB sequencing. An Illumina MiSeq with a v3 150-cycle kit was used to sequence the pooled TRB libraries. Processing in the source paper ran as follows. Repertoire analysis was run in R within a reproducible Nextflow workflow that covered QC, data transformation and analysis. LymphoSeq2, an R package for AIRR-Seq data exploration, was used to implement custom analyses. A few samples that produced fewer than 5000 total TRB sequences were removed, so 150 to 200 HIV repertoires were analyzed. Among the 188 retained HIV repertoires, approximately 57 were collected before ART initiation and 129 were collected after ART initiation. Repertoires were downsampled to 5000 TRB nucleotide sequences, with summary statistics averaged over 100 downsampling iterations. Only TRB sequences with CDR3 regions of at least seven amino acids were retained for analysis. A Shannon entropy-derived clonality score and the Gini coefficient were used to measure diversity. In the repertoire networks, any two of the top 5000 CDR3 amino acid sequences were linked whenever the two sequences differed by an edit distance of one. For TRB CDR3 amino acid sequences, antigen specificity groups and MHC restriction were predicted with GLIPH2. To flag known CMV, EBV, HIV or tissue antigen associations, CDR3 amino acid sequences were matched against VDJdb and McPAS-TCR. Pre-ART, post-ART and control groups were compared with Wilcoxon signed-rank tests and Holm-Bonferroni correction. The immuneACCESS repertoire file appears here via TCRdb, limited to in-frame rearrangements. These files lack a portion of the clones; in checked studies, under half of the deficit traces to unresolved V genes, and the cause of the others is not known. From that table come the V and J calls and clone size; the DNA was used to work out D and trimming. Present in this sample are tens of thousands of clones, approximately 80% of which were seen just once. Around 6% of the sample lies in the top ten.

Participants were included only if at least one PBMC sample before ART initiation and at least two post-ART samples were available. Every participant with HIV received treatment in the United States of America. Before DNA extraction, cryopreserved samples of about 0.95-10 million PBMC were thawed and washed. At the time of the earliest PBMC sample for each participant with HIV, ages ranged from 23 to 54 years. PBMC samples were contributed by each participant from 1-4 timepoints before ART initiation and 2-8 timepoints after ART initiation, with a median of 7 samples. For every participant, serial HIV viral load, CD4+ T-cell count, ART history and demographic data were obtained. Genomic DNA was extracted from unsorted PBMC with a Qiagen kit on a QIAcube, with processing performed in batches of 12 samples. Beyond this particular receptor, the publication reports: Expanded TRB clones identified before ART initiation dominated the repertoire at all time points, although this dominance fluctuated and declined in many PLHIV after ART. No data were available on ART adherence, viral resistance or therapy changes, limiting inferences about post-ART repertoire changes. Owing to limited PBMC availability, only the TCR beta chain was sequenced, without alpha chain pairing. Unsorted PBMC were profiled instead of sorted CD4+ and CD8+ T cells because pre-ART samples had limited cell numbers. Narrower CDR3 length ranges were observed in HIV repertoires than in controls, and an antigen-experienced repertoire with only a slight naive shift after ART was suggested by the network structure. Starting ART was linked to a significant rise in TRB diversity, yet even with long-term ART the diversity remained significantly lower than in transplant donor controls. Samples dated from the mid-2000s to the late 2010s, and the ART regimens used may be less effective than current ones.

Here V drops 1 base and J drops 8 bases, and the junction holds 12 bases not matched to any gene. CDR1 and CDR2 (LGHNT, FRNRAP) derive from the germline V gene. From cysteine to phenylalanine, the CDR3 is 16 amino acids long. Here the CDR3 DNA is all that survives: 48 bases in frame from base 1. This receptor was obtained from a woman aged 25 to 39 with HIV. Sequenced material: unsorted PBMCs, taken 0.2 years after starting antiretroviral therapy. The V and J genes are TRBV12-5 and TRBJ1-2, and 8 junctional nucleotides match TRBD1. The base sequence is TGTGCTAGTGGTTTGGCCACCGGGACAGGAGCTGTCGGCTACACCTTC. This translates into CASGLATGTGAVGYTF.